This is a list of T cell receptor beta chains from one sample in a study of shared clonotypes between healthy human individuals. TCRdb's table, derived via immunoSEQ multiplex PCR, lists solely in-frame clones and lacks some. This table has around 2,000,000 clones, about 95% appearing once. The sequenced sample consisted of naive CD8+ T cells sorted from blood. The receptor set was obtained from a man between 18 and 29 years old in good health. Both conserved end residues are part of each CDR3. D genes are given only for firm matches. Clone size appears in some rows only: once, few, many, or a class for an expanded clone.

>TRBJ1-1|.|.|TRBV6-5
TGTGCCAGCAGTTGGGACAAAACAAATGAAGCTTTCTTT
CASSWDKTNEAFF
>TRBJ2-7|.|.|TRBV5-1
TGCGCCAGCAGCTTGGAAGTAAGCGAGCAGTACTTC
CASSLEVSEQYF
>TRBJ2-2|.|.|TRBV27
TGTGCCAGCAGTTTAATGGGGGTCCGGGGCACCGGGGAGCTGTTTTTT
CASSLMGVRGTGELFF
>TRBJ2-7|.|TRBD2|TRBV4-1
TGCGCCAGCAGCCAAGATCATGGGACTAGCGGATCCTACGAGCAGTACTTC
CASSQDHGTSGSYEQYF
>TRBJ1-3|.|.|TRBV2
TGTGCCAGCAGTGAAGCAGGAAACGGAAACACCATATATTTT
CASSEAGNGNTIYF
>TRBJ2-1|.|TRBD2|TRBV27
TGTGCCAGCAGTTTCTTTGCGGGAGGGCCGTTTGAGCAGTTCTTC
CASSFFAGGPFEQFF
>TRBJ2-3|.|TRBD1|TRBV2
TGTGCCAGCAGTGACAGGGACAGTCCAGATACGCAGTATTTT
CASSDRDSPDTQYF
>TRBJ1-4|.|TRBD1|TRBV30
TGTGCCTGGAGTGTACTGGGACAGGGGGCCACTGCAACTAATGAAAAACTGTTTTTT
CAWSVLGQGATATNEKLFF
>TRBJ1-4|.|.|TRBV28
TGTGCCAGCAGGGAAGAAGGCGCGAGTGAAAAACTGTTTTTT
CASREEGASEKLFF
>TRBJ2-1|.|TRBD2|TRBV7-9
TGTGCCAGCAGCCCCGCAGCTAGCGGGGTAGACAATGAGCAGTTCTTC
CASSPAASGVDNEQFF
>TRBJ1-1|.|.|TRBV9
TGTGCCAGCAGCGGAGGACATAGCCCTGAAGCTTTCTTT
CASSGGHSPEAFF
>TRBJ2-6|.|TRBD1|TRBV29-1
TGCAGCGTTGAAAACAGGGGGACTGGGGCCAACGTCCTGACTTTC
CSVENRGTGANVLTF
>TRBJ1-6|few|.|TRBV13
TGTGCCAGCAGCTTAGAAAGGCGTAATTCACCCCTCCACTTT
CASSLERRNSPLHF
>TRBJ1-2|.|.|TRBV5-1
TGCGCCAGCAGCTTTTATGCGAACTATGGCTACACCTTC
CASSFYANYGYTF
>TRBJ2-2|few|TRBD1|TRBV29-1
TGCAGCGTTGAAGATCCCGTCTCCGCCGCTGACAGGGAGTCAGGGGAGCTGTTTTTT
CSVEDPVSAADRESGELFF
>TRBJ1-2|.|TRBD1|TRBV11-2
TGTGCCAGCAGCTTCACAGGGGAGTATGGCTACACCTTC
CASSFTGEYGYTF
>TRBJ2-4|.|.|TRBV27
TGTGCCAGCAGTTTTGGGTCAGGCTTCGGGGCCATTCAGTACTTC
CASSFGSGFGAIQYF
>TRBJ2-7|.|.|TRBV7-9
TGTGCCAGCAGCTTAGGGTGGTCCGAGCAGTACTTC
CASSLGWSEQYF
>TRBJ1-2|few|TRBD1|TRBV11-2
TGTGCCAGCAGTGGGACAGGGGAAAACTATGGCTACACCTTC
CASSGTGENYGYTF
>TRBJ2-2|.|TRBD2|TRBV27
TGTGCCAGCATCTATAGCGCGGGGGACGCGAACACCGGGGAGCTGTTTTTT
CASIYSAGDANTGELFF
>TRBJ2-7|.|TRBD2|TRBV7-9
TGTGCCAGCAGCCCTACGGAAGGGGAGGGAGAGGGAATAAACTACGAGCAGTACTTC
CASSPTEGEGEGINYEQYF
>TRBJ1-5|few|.|TRBV7-9
TGTGCCAGCAGCTCCTCCACGACCAATCAGCCCCAGCATTTT
CASSSSTTNQPQHF
>TRBJ2-5|.|TRBD2|TRBV11-1
TGTGCCAGCAGCCTCTGGACTAGCGGGGGCCAAGAGACCCAGTACTTC
CASSLWTSGGQETQYF
>TRBJ1-2|.|.|TRBV5-1
TGCGCCAGCAGCCTTGACTTCTCCGGGGGCTACACCTTC
CASSLDFSGGYTF
>TRBJ2-3|once|.|TRBV5-1
TGCGCCAGCAGCTTGGGAGGCCGAACGGGAGATACGCAGTATTTT
CASSLGGRTGDTQYF
>TRBJ2-2|.|.|TRBV5-1
TGCGCCAGCAGCTATTGGACGGGTTCCGGGGAGCTGTTTTTT
CASSYWTGSGELFF
>TRBJ2-7|once|.|TRBV5-4
TGTGCCAGCAGCTTGAGGGCAGGCTACGAGCAGTACTTC
CASSLRAGYEQYF
>TRBJ1-5|.|.|TRBV11-2
TGTGCCAGCAGCTTTGACGGGGACCTTAATCAGCCCCAGCATTTT
CASSFDGDLNQPQHF
>TRBJ2-5|.|TRBD1|TRBV5-8
TGTGCCAGCAGCTTAAGGACAGGGGTTACGTTTCAAGAGACCCAGTACTTC
CASSLRTGVTFQETQYF
>TRBJ2-7|.|.|TRBV27
TGTGCCAGCAGTTTCAGCGGGCCCTCCTACGAGCAGTACTTC
CASSFSGPSYEQYF
>TRBJ1-6|once|.|TRBV11-2
TGTGCCAGCAGCTACCGAACCGGGGTAAACTATAATTCACCCCTCCACTTT
CASSYRTGVNYNSPLHF
>TRBJ2-2|.|.|TRBV5-1
TGCGCCAGCAGCCATCAGGGTGACACCGGGGAGCTGTTTTTT
CASSHQGDTGELFF
>TRBJ1-2|.|TRBD1|TRBV7-7
TGTGCTAGCAGCTTAGTTACTCCGGGACAGGGGTGCTATGGCTACACCTTC
CASSLVTPGQGCYGYTF
>TRBJ2-4|.|.|TRBV11-2
TGTGCCAGCAGCTTATTCGTCAGGGGAGAAAACATTCAGTACTTC
CASSLFVRGENIQYF
>TRBJ1-1|.|TRBD1|TRBV6-6
TGTGCCAGCAGTTCATCCCACAGGGGAGGCACTGAAGCTTTCTTT
CASSSSHRGGTEAFF
>TRBJ2-2|.|.|TRBV6-5
TGTGCCAGCAGTTACGGTGCCAACACCGGGGAGCTGTTTTTT
CASSYGANTGELFF
>TRBJ2-7|.|.|TRBV5-1
TGCGCCAGCAGCCCTGACAGAAGCTACGAGCAGTACTTC
CASSPDRSYEQYF
>TRBJ2-5|.|TRBD2|TRBV4-3
TGCGCCAGCAGCCAAGATTGGGACTACGGAGAGACCCAGTACTTC
CASSQDWDYGETQYF
>TRBJ1-5|once|.|TRBV19
TGTGCCAGTAGTTCTGGGGGCGGGTATCAGCCCCAGCATTTT
CASSSGGGYQPQHF
>TRBJ2-5|.|.|TRBV7-9
TGTGCCAGCAGCTTCGCGGTTCGAGAGACCCAGTACTTC
CASSFAVRETQYF
>TRBJ1-1|.|.|TRBV6-1
TGTGCCAGCAGTGGGCTGACAGGAAGGACTGAAGCTTTCTTT
CASSGLTGRTEAFF